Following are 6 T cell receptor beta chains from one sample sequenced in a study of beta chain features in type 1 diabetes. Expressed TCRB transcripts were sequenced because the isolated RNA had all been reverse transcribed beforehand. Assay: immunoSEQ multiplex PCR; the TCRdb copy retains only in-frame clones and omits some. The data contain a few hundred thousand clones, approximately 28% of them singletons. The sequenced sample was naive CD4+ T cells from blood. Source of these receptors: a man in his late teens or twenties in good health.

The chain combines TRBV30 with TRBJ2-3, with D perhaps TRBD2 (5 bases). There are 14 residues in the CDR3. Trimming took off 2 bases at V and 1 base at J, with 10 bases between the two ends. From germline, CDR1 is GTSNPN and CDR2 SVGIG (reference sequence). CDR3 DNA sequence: TGTGCCTGGAGTATAGGACTTGGCACAGATACGCAGTATTTT. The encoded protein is CAWSIGLGTDTQYF.

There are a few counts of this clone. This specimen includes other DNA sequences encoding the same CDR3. The CDR3: CASSLAAEQYF. CDR3 sequence (DNA): TGTGCCAGCAGCTTAGCGGCCGAGCAGTACTTC. The V and J genes are TRBV7-9 and TRBJ2-7, with unresolved D. V lost 0 bases and J lost 6, with 3 bases in between. The CDR3 runs 11 residues. Germline V lookup: CDR1 SEHNR, CDR2 FQNEAQ (reference sequence).

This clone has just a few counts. CDR3 sequence: CAWSLWGGRETQYF. Here the CDR3 DNA reads TGTGCCTGGAGTCTCTGGGGGGGCCGGGAGACCCAGTACTTC. The J gene is TRBJ2-5, the V gene TRBV30; D possibly corresponds to TRBD2 (7 bases). The CDR3 consists of 14 residues. V lost 2 bases, J lost 5 bases, and 15 bases lay in between. Germline V gene lookup returns CDR1 GTSNPN and CDR2 SVGIG (reference sequence).

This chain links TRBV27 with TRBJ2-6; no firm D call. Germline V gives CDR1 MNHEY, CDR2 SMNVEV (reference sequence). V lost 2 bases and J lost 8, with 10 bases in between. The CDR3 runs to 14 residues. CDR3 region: CASSLNRSPNVLTF. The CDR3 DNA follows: TGTGCCAGCAGTTTAAACCGGAGCCCCAACGTCCTGACTTTC.

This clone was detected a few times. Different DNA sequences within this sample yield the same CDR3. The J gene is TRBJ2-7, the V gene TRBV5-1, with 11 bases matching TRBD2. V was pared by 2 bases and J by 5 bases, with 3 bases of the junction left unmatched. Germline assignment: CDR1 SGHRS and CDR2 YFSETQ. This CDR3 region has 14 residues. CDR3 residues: CASSLTSGSHEQYF. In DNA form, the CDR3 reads TGCGCCAGCAGCTTAACTAGCGGGAGCCACGAGCAGTACTTC.

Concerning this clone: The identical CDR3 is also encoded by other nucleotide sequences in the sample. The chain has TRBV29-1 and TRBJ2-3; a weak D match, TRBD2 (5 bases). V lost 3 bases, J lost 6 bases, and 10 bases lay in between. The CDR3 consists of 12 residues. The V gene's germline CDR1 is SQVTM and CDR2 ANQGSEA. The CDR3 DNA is TGCAGCGTTGACCGGGGTGAGGATACGCAGTATTTT. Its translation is CSVDRGEDTQYF.